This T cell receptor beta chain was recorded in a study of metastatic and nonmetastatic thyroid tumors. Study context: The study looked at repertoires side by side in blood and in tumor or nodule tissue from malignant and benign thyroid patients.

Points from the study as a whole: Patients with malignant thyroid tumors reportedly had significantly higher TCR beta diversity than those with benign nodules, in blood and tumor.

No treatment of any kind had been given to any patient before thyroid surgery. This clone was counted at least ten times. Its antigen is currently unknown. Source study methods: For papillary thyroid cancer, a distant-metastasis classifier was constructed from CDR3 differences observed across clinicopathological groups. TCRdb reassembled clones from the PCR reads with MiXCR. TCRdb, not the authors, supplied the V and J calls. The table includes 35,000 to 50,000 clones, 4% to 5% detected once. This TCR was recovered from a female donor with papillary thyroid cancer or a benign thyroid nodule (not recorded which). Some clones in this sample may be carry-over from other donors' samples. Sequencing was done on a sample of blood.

The CDR3 loop reads CASSPTSTGELFF. CDR3 coding DNA: TGTGCCAGCAGCCCGACTAGCACCGGGGAGCTGTTTTTT. The genes are TRBV5-4 and TRBJ2-2, with D perhaps TRBD2 (6 bases). This CDR3 spans 13 amino acids. The V gene lost 4 bases and the J gene lost 4 bases, with 8 bases spanning the gap. Germline V gene data show CDR1 as SGHNT and CDR2 as YYREEE (reference sequence). Based on the CDR3 plus reference TRBV5-4 and TRBJ2-2, the full variable domain is ETGVTQSPTHLIKTRGQQVTLRCSSQSGHNTVSWYQQALGQGPQFIFQYYREEENGRGNFPPRFSGLQFPNYSSELNVNALELDDSALYLCASSPTSTGELFFGEGSRLTVL.